This T cell receptor (beta chain) derives from a study of beta chain features in type 1 diabetes. About the study: Examined across all samples were just under 110,000,000 sorted cells. Study-wide results and limits: Among patients, naive, central memory and Treg TCRB repertoires appeared more similar than among healthy donors. Reduced insertions and increased deletions marked VDJ junctions in type 1 diabetes patients. Across all four CD4+ subsets, people with type 1 diabetes showed modestly shorter TCRB CDR3s.

The investigators reverse transcribed all of the isolated RNA, so they sequenced expressed TCRB transcripts. Naive, central memory and regulatory T cell samples averaged around 3.5 million immunoSEQ reads each. Sequencing used immunoSEQ multiplex PCR; TCRdb keeps in-frame clones, though not all of them. The sample includes approximately 170,000 clones, 50% to 70% of them seen just once. As for this clone: The antigen remains undetermined.

This TCR came from a man aged 30-40 years with type 1 diabetes. Sequenced material: naive CD4+ T cells from blood.

The CDR3 reads CASSSLQYEQYF. The CDR3 DNA sequence: TGTGCCAGCAGCAGCCTCCAGTACGAGCAGTACTTC. The chain has TRBV7-9 and TRBJ2-7; D is unresolved. The CDR3 runs 12 residues. Germline V gene data show CDR1 as SEHNR and CDR2 as FQNEAQ (reference sequence). The ends were cut back, 5 bases at V and 4 bases at J, with 9 bases in the middle. The whole variable domain, filled in from reference TRBV7-9 and TRBJ2-7, reads DTGVSQNPRHKITKRGQNVTFRCDPISEHNRLYWYRQTLGQGPEFLTYFQNEAQLEKSRLLSDRFSAERPKGSFSTLEIQRTEQGDSAMYLCASSSLQYEQYFGPGTRLTVT.